The 6 T cell receptor beta chains in this list originate from one sample, sequenced in a study of cytomegalovirus exposure and HLA in healthy donors (dated by TCRdb to 2016 to 2017). Library construction relied on the immunoSEQ multiplex PCR assay. The multiplex PCR relied on a mix of 60 forward primers for TCR Vbeta segments and 13 reverse primers for TCR Jbeta segments. The clones in this table, taken by TCRdb from immuneACCESS, are in-frame only. Not every clone is retained; where verified, under half of the shortfall comes from an unresolved V gene, and the cause of the rest is unknown. This sample has over 150,000 clones in its table, and roughly four fifths of those were observed once. The ten largest clonotypes hold around 10% of the sample. The sequenced sample was PBMCs. The source is a man aged 45-65 years in good health and CMV-seropositive.

The chain uses TRBV15 and TRBJ1-2; D is undetermined. Trimming pared 0 bases from V and 9 bases from J, leaving 17 bases between. Germline V gene lookup returns CDR1 LNHNV and CDR2 YYDKDF (reference sequence). CDR3 length: 15 residues. As DNA, the CDR3 is TGTGCCACCAGCAGAGATCTAGGCAGAGCTGTTAGCTACACCTTC. The encoded protein is CATSRDLGRAVSYTF.

The chain joins TRBV28 to TRBJ2-3, with D possibly being TRBD1 (6 bases). Trimming left V 9 bases short and J 5 bases short, with 12 bases between. This CDR3 spans 12 amino acids. Germline-derived CDR1 and CDR2 are MDHEN and SYDVKM. CDR3 nucleotide sequence: TGTGCCAGTGATCAGGGGAAAGATACGCAGTATTTT. As protein: CASDQGKDTQYF.

The V gene is TRBV5-8, the J gene TRBJ2-2; D is possibly TRBD2 (5 bases). CDR3 size: 13 residues. Looked up from germline, CDR1 is SGHTS and CDR2 is YDEGEE. V lost 2 bases and J 7 bases, leaving 9 bases between the germline ends. CDR3 sequence reads: CASSFTRDGELFF. The DNA for the CDR3 is TGTGCCAGCAGCTTCACCCGGGACGGGGAGCTGTTTTTT.

V and J are TRBV5-8 and TRBJ2-2, with 13 positions matching TRBD2. The CDR3 covers 19 residues. Germline assignment: CDR1 SGHTS and CDR2 YDEGEE. V trimming: 3 bases; J trimming: 4 bases; junction bases outside the gene matches: 12. The CDR3 here is CASSWARTSGRGGTGELFF. The DNA for the CDR3 is TGTGCCAGCAGCTGGGCAAGGACTAGCGGGAGAGGGGGCACCGGGGAGCTGTTTTTT.

The CDR3 protein is CASSFQGTGGYEQYF. Here the CDR3 DNA reads TGTGCCAGCAGCTTCCAAGGGACAGGGGGCTACGAGCAGTACTTC. The chain couples TRBV7-2 to TRBJ2-7; TRBD1 agrees at 11 bases. There are 15 residues in the CDR3. V trimming: 3 bases; J trimming: 3 bases; junction bases outside the gene matches: 4. Germline lookup yields CDR1 SGHTA and CDR2 FQGNSA.

V usage is TRBV4-3 and J usage is TRBJ1-4; 7 bases align to TRBD1. This CDR3 contains 14 residues. With V trimmed by 3 bases and J by 7 bases, 5 bases remained unmatched. Per germline, CDR1 LGHNA and CDR2 YSLEER. The CDR3 DNA is TGCGCCAGCAGCCAGTCCAGGGGGAGTGAAAAACTGTTTTTT. It encodes CASSQSRGSEKLFF.